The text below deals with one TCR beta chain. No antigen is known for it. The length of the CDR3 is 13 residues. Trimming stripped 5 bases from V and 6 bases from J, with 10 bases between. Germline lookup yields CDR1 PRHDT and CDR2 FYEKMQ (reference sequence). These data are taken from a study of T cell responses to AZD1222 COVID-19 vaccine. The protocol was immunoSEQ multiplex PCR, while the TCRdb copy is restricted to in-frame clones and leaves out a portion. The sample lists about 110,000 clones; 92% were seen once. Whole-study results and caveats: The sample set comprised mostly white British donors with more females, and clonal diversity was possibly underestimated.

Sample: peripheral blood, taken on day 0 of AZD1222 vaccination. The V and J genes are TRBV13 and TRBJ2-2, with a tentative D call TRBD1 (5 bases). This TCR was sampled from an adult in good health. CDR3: CASSPQGSGELFF. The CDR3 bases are TGTGCCAGCAGCCCCCAGGGATCCGGGGAGCTGTTTTTT.